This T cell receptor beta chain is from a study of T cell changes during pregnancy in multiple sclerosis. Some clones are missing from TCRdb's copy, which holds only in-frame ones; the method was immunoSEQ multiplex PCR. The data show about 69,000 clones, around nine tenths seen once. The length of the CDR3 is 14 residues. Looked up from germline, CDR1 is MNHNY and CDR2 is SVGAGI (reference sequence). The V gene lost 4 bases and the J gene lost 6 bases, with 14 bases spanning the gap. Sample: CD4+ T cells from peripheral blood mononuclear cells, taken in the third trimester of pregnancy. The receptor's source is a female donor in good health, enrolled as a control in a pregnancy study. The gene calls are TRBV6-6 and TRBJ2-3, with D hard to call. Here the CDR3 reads CASSSSLVGDTQYF. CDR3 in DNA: TGTGCCAGCAGTTCCTCCCTTGTCGGGGATACGCAGTATTTT.